This is a list of T cell receptor beta chains from one sample in a study of radiation and T cells in renal cell carcinoma. The repertoire was sequenced with immunoSEQ multiplex PCR; TCRdb's copy has only in-frame clones and lacks some. The table lists about 150,000 clones, about 91% of them singletons. The sample was blood, taken from a patient whose treatment included radiotherapy and nephrectomy. Source of these receptors: a woman in her 50s with renal cell carcinoma. The CDR3 runs from the conserved cysteine through the conserved F or W. D genes are given only for firm matches. Clone size is shown for a subset of rows, as once, few, many or a class of expanded clone.

J gene,D gene,V gene,clone size,CDR3 protein,CDR3 DNA
TRBJ2-3,TRBD1,TRBV11-2,NA,CASSIGTADTQYF,TGTGCCAGCAGCATAGGGACAGCGGATACGCAGTATTTT
TRBJ1-2,NA,TRBV6-5,NA,CASSYDTGNYGYTF,TGTGCCAGCAGTTACGATACAGGGAACTATGGCTACACCTTC
TRBJ1-4,NA,TRBV11-2,once,CASSPGRGRWGEKLFF,TGTGCCAGCAGCCCCGGGAGGGGCCGATGGGGTGAAAAACTGTTTTTT
TRBJ2-6,NA,TRBV15,NA,CATSRLRGTAESGANVLTF,TGTGCCACCAGCAGACTCCGGGGGACAGCGGAGTCTGGGGCCAACGTCCTGACTTTC
TRBJ1-6,TRBD1,TRBV28,once,CASIQGQLASPLHF,TGTGCCAGTATACAGGGACAGCTAGCCTCACCCCTCCACTTT
TRBJ2-3,NA,TRBV29-1,NA,CSVSRVEDTQYF,TGCAGCGTCTCCAGGGTCGAAGATACGCAGTATTTT
TRBJ1-1,TRBD1,TRBV5-1,NA,CASSPGDRGTLLQAFF,TGCGCCAGCAGCCCCGGGGACAGGGGGACTCTACTTCAAGCTTTCTTT
TRBJ2-7,NA,TRBV7-9,NA,CASSAGVRYEQYF,TGTGCCAGCAGCGCAGGAGTCCGTTACGAGCAGTACTTC
TRBJ1-6,TRBD1,TRBV18,NA,CAASDRVHHNSPLHF,TGTGCCGCTTCAGACAGGGTTCATCATAATTCACCCCTCCACTTT
TRBJ2-1,TRBD2,TRBV28,NA,CASSPRGGAPWEQFF,TGTGCCAGCAGCCCCCGGGGAGGGGCGCCCTGGGAGCAGTTCTTC
TRBJ1-4,NA,TRBV5-5,NA,CASSVPGGEKLFF,TGTGCCAGCAGCGTGCCCGGGGGTGAAAAACTGTTTTTT
TRBJ2-3,NA,TRBV7-3,NA,CASSPRRAGRTDTQYF,TGTGCCAGCAGCCCACGGAGGGCAGGACGCACAGATACGCAGTATTTT
TRBJ1-4,TRBD1,TRBV25-1,NA,CASRATGGTGVSEKLFF,TGTGCCAGCAGAGCCACAGGGGGGACAGGGGTTAGTGAAAAACTGTTTTTT
TRBJ2-3,NA,TRBV18,once,CASSSTETDTQYF,TGTGCCAGCTCATCCACAGAGACAGATACGCAGTATTTT
TRBJ1-1,NA,TRBV4-3,NA,CASSQEGGINTEAFF,TGCGCCAGCAGCCAAGAGGGGGGGATAAACACTGAAGCTTTCTTT
TRBJ1-4,NA,TRBV19,NA,CASSIAVGEHEKLFF,TGTGCCAGTAGTATAGCGGTCGGGGAACATGAAAAACTGTTTTTT
TRBJ1-6,TRBD1,TRBV7-6,NA,CASSTTDRGNSPLHF,TGTGCCAGCAGCACTACGGACAGGGGGAATTCACCCCTCCACTTT
TRBJ2-7,NA,TRBV9,NA,CASSAHGTSSAEQYF,TGTGCCAGCAGCGCCCACGGGACATCCTCCGCCGAGCAGTACTTC
TRBJ1-6,NA,TRBV2,NA,CASRAGVGDTSPLHF,TGTGCCAGCAGGGCTGGGGTAGGGGACACTTCACCCCTCCACTTT
TRBJ1-5,NA,TRBV7-2,NA,CASSSREGNQPQHF,TGTGCCAGCAGCTCTAGAGAGGGAAATCAGCCCCAGCATTTT
TRBJ1-1,NA,TRBV30,few,CAWSNGVNAEAFF,TGTGCCTGGAGTAATGGGGTTAACGCTGAAGCTTTCTTT
TRBJ1-2,TRBD1,TRBV30,NA,CAWNPTGVDGYTF,TGTGCCTGGAACCCGACAGGGGTGGATGGCTACACCTTC
TRBJ2-3,TRBD2,TRBV5-1,NA,CATSAGVSSDTQYF,TGCGCCACCTCAGCGGGGGTTAGCTCGGATACGCAGTATTTT
TRBJ2-1,TRBD2,TRBV9,NA,CASSPGLAGPSSYNEQFF,TGTGCCAGCAGCCCGGGACTAGCGGGGCCTAGCTCCTACAATGAGCAGTTCTTC
TRBJ1-2,NA,TRBV19,NA,CASSGRGTNYGYTF,TGTGCCAGTAGTGGACGGGGAACTAACTATGGCTACACCTTC
TRBJ1-4,TRBD1,TRBV4-1,NA,CASSHKRQGFRTNEKLFF,TGCGCCAGCAGCCATAAAAGACAGGGTTTTAGGACTAATGAAAAACTGTTTTTT
TRBJ2-5,TRBD1,TRBV15,few,CATSGRGRETQYF,TGTGCCACCAGCGGCAGGGGGCGAGAGACCCAGTACTTC